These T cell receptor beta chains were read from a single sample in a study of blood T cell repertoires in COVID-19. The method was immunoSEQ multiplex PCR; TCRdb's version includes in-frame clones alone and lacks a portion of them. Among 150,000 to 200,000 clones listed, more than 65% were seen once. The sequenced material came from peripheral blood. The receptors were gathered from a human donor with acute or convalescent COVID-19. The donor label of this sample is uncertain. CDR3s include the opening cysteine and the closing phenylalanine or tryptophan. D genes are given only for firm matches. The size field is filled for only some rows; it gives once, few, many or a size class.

CDR3: CASSLAGGLTGELFF
DNA: TGTGCCAGCAGCTTAGCGGGGGGGCTGACCGGGGAGCTGTTTTTT
J: TRBJ2-2
V: TRBV11-3
size: .
D: TRBD2

CDR3: CASSIRLLNTGELFF
DNA: TGTGCCAGTAGTATTCGACTGCTCAACACCGGGGAGCTGTTTTTT
J: TRBJ2-2
V: TRBV19
size: .
D: .

CDR3: CASSQEISGYTDTQYF
DNA: TGCGCCAGCAGCCAAGAAATTAGCGGGTACACAGATACGCAGTATTTT
J: TRBJ2-3
V: TRBV4-1
size: once
D: TRBD2

CDR3: CASSPGGAGKSYEQYF
DNA: TGTGCCAGCAGCCCAGGTGGGGCAGGCAAGTCCTACGAGCAGTACTTC
J: TRBJ2-7
V: TRBV7-6
size: .
D: .

CDR3: CAFGWDKINSPLHF
DNA: TGTGCCTTTGGATGGGACAAGATTAATTCACCCCTCCACTTT
J: TRBJ1-6
V: TRBV30
size: .
D: .

CDR3: CASSPSSDRLMDGYTF
DNA: TGTGCCAGCTCACCGTCTTCAGACAGGTTGATGGATGGCTACACCTTC
J: TRBJ1-2
V: TRBV18
size: .
D: .

CDR3: CAISPRGPGEEKLFF
DNA: TGTGCCATCAGCCCGCGGGGCCCGGGGGAGGAAAAACTGTTTTTT
J: TRBJ1-4
V: TRBV10-3
size: .
D: .

CDR3: CASSKAGRVYYEQYF
DNA: TGTGCCAGCAGCAAAGCGGGCAGGGTCTACTACGAGCAGTACTTC
J: TRBJ2-7
V: TRBV21-1
size: .
D: .

CDR3: CASSLSPGDTQYF
DNA: TGTGCCAGCAGCTTATCCCCGGGGGATACGCAGTATTTT
J: TRBJ2-3
V: TRBV7-2
size: few
D: .

CDR3: CASSLQGARANEKLFF
DNA: TGCGCCAGCAGCCTCCAGGGGGCGCGGGCTAATGAAAAACTGTTTTTT
J: TRBJ1-4
V: TRBV4-1
size: .
D: TRBD1

CDR3: CASSELEATEAFF
DNA: TGTGCCAGCAGTGAATTAGAGGCCACTGAAGCTTTCTTT
J: TRBJ1-1
V: TRBV6-1
size: .
D: .

CDR3: CASSAGQNTEAFF
DNA: TGTGCCAGCAGTGCAGGCCAGAACACTGAAGCTTTCTTT
J: TRBJ1-1
V: TRBV2
size: many
D: .

CDR3: CAISVGTGVNQPQHF
DNA: TGTGCCATCAGTGTCGGGACAGGGGTTAATCAGCCCCAGCATTTT
J: TRBJ1-5
V: TRBV10-3
size: .
D: TRBD1

CDR3: CASSLVEGASEQYF
DNA: TGTGCCAGCAGCTTGGTCGAGGGGGCAAGCGAGCAGTACTTC
J: TRBJ2-7
V: TRBV5-4
size: .
D: TRBD1

CDR3: CASSPSSGQENEKLFF
DNA: TGTGCCAGTAGTCCCTCTTCGGGACAGGAAAATGAAAAACTGTTTTTT
J: TRBJ1-4
V: TRBV19
size: .
D: TRBD1

CDR3: CASSPQPAGAGGSPYEQYF
DNA: TGTGCCAGCTCACCTCAGCCTGCGGGGGCGGGAGGTTCTCCCTACGAGCAGTACTTC
J: TRBJ2-7
V: TRBV18
size: .
D: TRBD2

CDR3: CASSLAEGTQPQHF
DNA: TGTGCCAGCAGCTTAGCGGAGGGTACCCAGCCCCAGCATTTT
J: TRBJ1-5
V: TRBV7-8
size: once
D: .

CDR3: CASSDTNREWGNEQFF
DNA: TGTGCCAGCAGTGACACGAACAGGGAATGGGGCAATGAGCAGTTCTTC
J: TRBJ2-1
V: TRBV6-4
size: .
D: .

CDR3: CASTPHRTNTEAFF
DNA: TGTGCCAGTACCCCGCACAGGACGAACACTGAAGCTTTCTTT
J: TRBJ1-1
V: TRBV19
size: .
D: .

CDR3: CASSIKGATPYEQYF
DNA: TGTGCCAGTAGTATAAAGGGGGCCACCCCTTACGAGCAGTACTTC
J: TRBJ2-7
V: TRBV19
size: .
D: TRBD1